The sequence of this T cell receptor beta chain was determined in a study of T cell responses to AZD1222 COVID-19 vaccine. Looking at the study overall: Second-dose schedules of about 4 or about 12 weeks were combined. The study, taken as a whole, reports: Unmutated variant regions are reportedly the target of nearly half of TCRs that are spike-specific. None of the repertoires were sampled until the peak T cell response had passed. Clonal diversity may have been underestimated, and the donors were mostly white British, with more females than males.

The germline V and J ends were trimmed by 5 bases and 7 bases, with 14 bases remaining between them. Germline lookup yields CDR1 SGHTA and CDR2 FQGNSA. This CDR3 comprises 13 residues. The protocol was immunoSEQ multiplex PCR, while the TCRdb copy is restricted to in-frame clones and leaves out a portion. The profile shows roughly 130,000 clones, approximately 86% of them singletons. Turning to this clone: Its antigen is unknown.

Sample: peripheral blood, taken on day 0 of AZD1222 vaccination. The chain combines TRBV7-2 with TRBJ2-5; D remains unclear. This TCR was recovered from an adult in good health. As DNA, the CDR3 is TGTGCCAGCAGCCTCTCACGGGCTGGGACCCAGTACTTC. This codes for CASSLSRAGTQYF. The full variable domain, completed using reference TRBV7-2 and TRBJ2-5, is GAGVSQSPSNKVTEKGKDVELRCDPISGHTALYWYRQSLGQGLEFLIYFQGNSAPDKSGLPSDRFSAERTGGSVSTLTIQRTQQEDSAVYLCASSLSRAGTQYFGPGTRLLVL.